Presented here are 21 T cell receptor beta chains from one specimen sequenced in a study of shared clonotypes between healthy human individuals. Naivety among CD8 cells was defined by CD45RO negativity and positive CCR7 selection, thereby excluding terminally differentiated effector memory CD45RA+ cells. Profiling relied on immunoSEQ multiplex PCR, and the TCRdb table lists in-frame clones only, not all of them. The profile shows millions of clones, roughly 94% of them singletons. Input material: naive CD8+ T cells sorted from blood. Every receptor here comes from a man younger than 35 in good health.

This clone came up once. The chain has TRBV28 and TRBJ2-1; a weak D match, TRBD2 (6 bases). CDR3 size: 14 residues. Trimming removed 10 bases from V and 6 bases from J, with 19 bases in between. Germline assignment: CDR1 MDHEN and CDR2 SYDVKM. CDR3 region: CATLVGGIINEQFF. The CDR3 nucleotides are TGTGCCACCCTCGTAGGAGGGATCATCAATGAGCAGTTCTTC.

The chain is built from TRBV11-2 and TRBJ1-4, with TRBD1 as a possible D gene (6 bases). With 4 bases removed from V and 8 bases from J, the gap between germline ends came to 14 bases. Germline CDR1 is SGHAT and CDR2 is FQNNGV. The CDR3 has 14 residues. The CDR3 loop is CASSSGASGEKLFF. The CDR3 DNA reads TGTGCCAGCAGCTCAGGGGCGAGCGGAGAAAAACTGTTTTTT.

This rearrangement joins TRBV5-1 to TRBJ1-4, with a possible D match to TRBD1 (5 bases). CDR3 length equals 15 residues. Germline loops: CDR1 SGHRS, CDR2 YFSETQ. V shed 3 bases and J shed 4 bases, with 13 bases lying between them. As DNA, the CDR3 is TGCGCCAGCAGCTCCGTCGACAGATATAATGAAAAACTGTTTTTT. The encoded protein is CASSSVDRYNEKLFF.

J is TRBJ1-4 and V is TRBV4-1; tentatively, D is TRBD1 (5 bases). Germline CDR1 MGHRA, CDR2 YSYEKL. This CDR3 region has 15 residues. Trimming pared 1 base from V and 6 bases from J, leaving 12 bases between. CDR3: CASSQVSGGYEKLFF. DNA for the CDR3: TGCGCCAGCAGCCAAGTATCGGGGGGATATGAAAAACTGTTTTTT.

The V gene is TRBV28, the J gene TRBJ1-1; weak D call: TRBD1 (6 bases). Germline V lookup: CDR1 MDHEN, CDR2 SYDVKM. The germline V and J ends were trimmed by 4 bases and 0 bases, with 15 bases remaining between them. This CDR3 comprises 16 residues. CDR3 residues: CASSSLLTGLNTEAFF. The CDR3 nucleotides are TGTGCCAGCAGTTCCCTACTGACAGGTCTGAACACTGAAGCTTTCTTT.

In the case of this clone: Other DNA sequences in this sample translate to the same CDR3. J is TRBJ2-7 and V is TRBV5-1; TRBD1 aligns across 9 bases. The CDR3 consists of 14 residues. V gave up 4 bases and J gave up 3 bases; unmatched junction bases: 5. CDR1 is SGHRS, CDR2 YFSETQ, per germline. The CDR3 nucleotides read TGCGCCAGCAGCCCGGGACAGGGTCGCTACGAGCAGTACTTC. The encoded protein is CASSPGQGRYEQYF.

The V call is TRBV6-5, the J call TRBJ2-7; 7 bases line up with TRBD2. Germline V gene sequence: CDR1 MNHEY, CDR2 SVGAGI. V dropped 1 base and J dropped 2; count of bases not matched to a gene: 8. There are 16 residues in the CDR3. Here the CDR3 reads CASSYWSGTPTYEQYF. The DNA of the CDR3 is TGTGCCAGCAGTTACTGGAGCGGGACTCCTACCTACGAGCAGTACTTC.

This chain links TRBV9 with TRBJ1-2; D unclear. CDR1 SGDLS and CDR2 YYNGEE come from the germline V gene. CDR3 length: 17 amino acids. The V gene lost 0 bases and the J gene lost 7 bases, with 22 bases spanning the gap. The CDR3 DNA follows: TGTGCCAGCAGCGTAGACGGCCTCTACAGTTTGAGCAGTGGCTACACCTTC. Translation: CASSVDGLYSLSSGYTF.

The rearrangement uses TRBV16 and TRBJ2-7; maybe TRBD1 (6 bases). CDR3 length: 13 amino acids. From germline, CDR1 is KGHSY and CDR2 FQNENV. Deletions cut 4 bases from V and 5 bases from J, with 12 bases between. This CDR3 is CASSPTGSDEQYF. CDR3 bases: TGTGCCAGCAGCCCTACAGGGTCAGACGAGCAGTACTTC.

Comment on this clone: This same CDR3 is encoded by further DNA sequences in the sample. The genes are TRBV6-5 and TRBJ1-6; D is unclear. Germline V gene sequence: CDR1 MNHEY, CDR2 SVGAGI. This CDR3 region has 13 residues. Between the trimmed V and J ends, which lost 6 bases and 10 bases, there was a span of 13 bases. DNA for the CDR3: TGTGCCAGCAGCATACAAGTGTACTCACCCCTCCACTTT. Residues: CASSIQVYSPLHF.

This chain joins TRBV27 and TRBJ1-2; TRBD1 matches 7 bases. The CDR3 sequence is 16 residues long. J was trimmed by 3 bases and V by 4 bases; bases with no gene match: 11. Germline CDR1 MNHEY, CDR2 SMNVEV (reference sequence). CDR3 coding DNA: TGTGCCAGCAGTTGGGGGAGAGGGGGCGAGTACTATGGCTACACCTTC. Translation: CASSWGRGGEYYGYTF.

The genes are TRBV19 and TRBJ1-1; D is ambiguous. Germline CDR1 LNHDA, CDR2 SQIVND (reference sequence). The V and J ends lost 0 bases and 5 bases respectively, with 10 bases between them. The CDR3 is made up of 14 amino acids. CDR3 region: CASSIDLEWTEAFF. The CDR3 nucleotides are TGTGCCAGTAGTATAGATCTGGAGTGGACTGAAGCTTTCTTT. Filled out from reference TRBV19 and TRBJ1-1, the complete variable domain reads DGGITQSPKYLFRKEGQNVTLSCEQNLNHDAMYWYRQDPGQGLRLIYYSQIVNDFQKGDIAEGYSVSREKKESFPLTVTSAQKNPTAFYLCASSIDLEWTEAFFGQGTRLTVV.

The V and J genes are TRBV7-9 and TRBJ1-5; the D gene is possibly TRBD1 (5 bases). The CDR3 has 15 amino acids. CDR1 is SEHNR and CDR2 is FQNEAQ in the germline V gene (reference sequence). V lost 6 bases to trimming and J lost 2 bases, with 14 bases between them. CDR3 region: CASSSNARGNQPQHF. The CDR3, as DNA: TGTGCCAGCAGTTCAAACGCCAGGGGCAATCAGCCCCAGCATTTT.

This clone was counted at least ten times. V gene TRBV29-1 combines with J gene TRBJ2-7; 9 bases map to TRBD1. The CDR3 spans 13 residues. Germline CDR1 SQVTM, CDR2 ANQGSEA. V dropped 6 bases and J dropped 9; count of bases not matched to a gene: 12. The CDR3 DNA reads as TGCAGCGTAGATCCCGGGACAGGGAACTTGCAGTACTTC. Amino acid sequence: CSVDPGTGNLQYF.

The chain recombines TRBV29-1 with TRBJ1-2; D uncertain. This CDR3 has 13 amino acids. The V gene's germline CDR1 is SQVTM and CDR2 ANQGSEA. Trimming left V 3 bases short and J 0 bases short, with 8 bases between. The CDR3 here is CSVESDANYGYTF. The CDR3 nucleotides are TGCAGCGTTGAGAGTGATGCTAACTATGGCTACACCTTC.

The V and J genes are TRBV5-1 and TRBJ2-7; 10 bases are shared with TRBD1. V lost 0 bases to trimming and J lost 5 bases; unmatched junction nucleotides: 5. The CDR3 runs 15 residues. Germline values: CDR1 SGHRS, CDR2 YFSETQ. CDR3 residues: CASSLVRTGGDEQYF. The CDR3 DNA follows: TGCGCCAGCAGCTTGGTCCGGACAGGGGGGGACGAGCAGTACTTC. Variable domain in full (rest from reference TRBV5-1 and TRBJ2-7): KAGVTQTPRYLIKTRGQQVTLSCSPISGHRSVSWYQQTPGQGLQFLFEYFSETQRNKGNFPGRFSGRQFSNSRSEMNVSTLELGDSALYLCASSLVRTGGDEQYFGPGTRLTVT.

The chain is built from TRBV28 and TRBJ2-2; TRBD2 matches at 7 bases. The V segment lost 4 bases and the J segment 6 bases; nucleotides outside the gene matches: 14. The CDR3 runs 17 residues. Germline V gene data show CDR1 as MDHEN and CDR2 as SYDVKM. DNA of the CDR3: TGTGCCAGCAGTTCTCCGCGGCTAGAAAGCGGGGCCGGGGAGCTGTTTTTT. Translating it yields CASSSPRLESGAGELFF.

V and J are TRBV2 and TRBJ2-7, with D possibly TRBD2 on 7 matching bases. Germline lookup yields CDR1 SNHLY and CDR2 FYNNEI. V lost 0 bases, J lost 3 bases, and 12 bases lay in between. The CDR3 runs to 15 residues. The CDR3 DNA reads as TGTGCCAGCAGTGAAGCGCAGGGGAGGGTCTACGAGCAGTACTTC. Translation gives CASSEAQGRVYEQYF. The full variable domain, its missing parts supplied by reference TRBV2 and TRBJ2-7, is EPEVTQTPSHQVTQMGQEVILRCVPISNHLYFYWYRQILGQKVEFLVSFYNNEISEKSEIFDDQFSVERPDGSNFTLKIRSTKLEDSAMYFCASSEAQGRVYEQYFGPGTRLTVT.

The sample holds one count of this clone. This chain links TRBV9 with TRBJ2-3; D possibly corresponds to TRBD2 (5 bases). Germline assignment: CDR1 SGDLS and CDR2 YYNGEE. There are 11 residues in the CDR3. Trimming cost V 3 bases and J 9 bases, with 8 bases left between them. The CDR3 coding sequence is TGTGCCAGCAGCGGAGGGTGGACGCAGTATTTT. Protein: CASSGGWTQYF.

The chain employs TRBV7-9 and TRBJ2-1; unclear D gene. V gave up 3 bases and J gave up 5 bases, with 8 bases separating them. Germline CDR1 reads SEHNR; CDR2 reads FQNEAQ (reference sequence). The CDR3 runs to 13 residues. The CDR3 DNA reads TGTGCCAGCAGCTTGGTGAAGAACAATGAGCAGTTCTTC. This codes for CASSLVKNNEQFF. The full variable domain, in which reference TRBV7-9 and TRBJ2-1 provide the parts outside the CDR3, is DTGVSQNPRHKITKRGQNVTFRCDPISEHNRLYWYRQTLGQGPEFLTYFQNEAQLEKSRLLSDRFSAERPKGSFSTLEIQRTEQGDSAMYLCASSLVKNNEQFFGPGTRLTVL.

The CDR3 reads CASSSGTSGGAWNEQFF. The DNA of the CDR3 is TGTGCCAGCAGTTCCGGGACTAGCGGGGGGGCTTGGAATGAGCAGTTCTTC. The chain recombines TRBV28 with TRBJ2-1; 16 positions match TRBD2. V shed 4 bases and J 7 bases; nucleotides not matched to a gene: 7. CDR1 is MDHEN, CDR2 SYDVKM, per germline. The CDR3 extends over 17 amino acids.